These T cell receptor beta chains were read from a single sample in a study of CD8+ T cells in alopecia areata. Repertoires were generated with immunoSEQ multiplex PCR, while TCRdb's copy carries only in-frame clones and drops some. The sample shows roughly 250,000 clones, under 70% of them seen only once. This specimen was CD4+ T cells sorted from blood, taken at week 0. The receptors shown here come from a human donor with alopecia areata. The CDR3 runs from the conserved cysteine through the conserved F or W. Each record gives: V gene, D gene, J gene, clone size, CDR3 protein, CDR3 DNA. D genes are given only for firm matches. For some rows the clone size is stated as once, few or many, or as a class when expanded; others skip it.

V gene: TRBV9
D gene: NA
J gene: TRBJ2-2
clone size: NA
CDR3 protein: CASRLQNPPLDRNTGELFF
CDR3 DNA: TGTGCCAGCAGGTTACAAAATCCGCCCCTAGACAGGAACACCGGGGAGCTGTTTTTT

V gene: TRBV9
D gene: TRBD1
J gene: TRBJ1-2
clone size: NA
CDR3 protein: CASSAEGQAFNGYTF
CDR3 DNA: TGTGCCAGCAGCGCCGAGGGACAGGCGTTTAATGGCTACACCTTC

V gene: TRBV9
D gene: NA
J gene: TRBJ1-2
clone size: few
CDR3 protein: CASSFLGGNYGYTF
CDR3 DNA: TGTGCCAGCAGCTTCCTGGGAGGGAACTATGGCTACACCTTC

V gene: TRBV6-5
D gene: TRBD1
J gene: TRBJ2-5
clone size: NA
CDR3 protein: CASSRQGWETQYF
CDR3 DNA: TGTGCCAGCAGCCGACAGGGTTGGGAGACCCAGTACTTC

V gene: TRBV6-1
D gene: NA
J gene: TRBJ1-2
clone size: NA
CDR3 protein: CASSEGIGYTF
CDR3 DNA: TGTGCCAGCAGTGAAGGGATCGGCTACACCTTC

V gene: TRBV30
D gene: TRBD1
J gene: TRBJ2-7
clone size: NA
CDR3 protein: CAWSRTGWYEQYF
CDR3 DNA: TGTGCCTGGAGTAGGACAGGCTGGTACGAGCAGTACTTC

V gene: TRBV4-2
D gene: NA
J gene: TRBJ1-6
clone size: NA
CDR3 protein: CASSQDVVRDNSPLHF
CDR3 DNA: TGTGCCAGCAGCCAAGATGTCGTCAGGGACAATTCACCCCTCCACTTT

V gene: TRBV30
D gene: NA
J gene: TRBJ2-7
clone size: NA
CDR3 protein: CAWNRGTLYEQYF
CDR3 DNA: TGTGCCTGGAATCGGGGGACTCTCTACGAGCAGTACTTC

V gene: TRBV10-3
D gene: NA
J gene: TRBJ1-1
clone size: few
CDR3 protein: CAMRGVDTEAFF
CDR3 DNA: TGTGCCATGAGGGGAGTCGACACTGAAGCTTTCTTT

V gene: TRBV7-9
D gene: NA
J gene: TRBJ1-5
clone size: NA
CDR3 protein: CASSPGYNQPQHF
CDR3 DNA: TGTGCCAGCAGCCCTGGTTACAATCAGCCCCAGCATTTT

V gene: TRBV20-1
D gene: NA
J gene: TRBJ2-7
clone size: NA
CDR3 protein: CSARFLYEQYF
CDR3 DNA: TGCAGTGCTAGATTCCTCTACGAGCAGTACTTC

V gene: TRBV29-1
D gene: NA
J gene: TRBJ2-5
clone size: NA
CDR3 protein: CSVKGSETQYF
CDR3 DNA: TGCAGCGTCAAGGGCTCGGAGACCCAGTACTTC

V gene: TRBV6-6
D gene: NA
J gene: TRBJ1-4
clone size: NA
CDR3 protein: CASSYTFEKLFF
CDR3 DNA: TGTGCCAGCAGTTACACTTTCGAAAAACTGTTTTTT